This T cell receptor beta chain emerged from a study of neurological immune-mediated disorders. Study observations and caveats: HTLV-1-associated myelopathy led in TCR clonal expansion, while multiple sclerosis ranked lowest, below healthy controls.

Trimming left V 0 bases short and J 0 bases short, with 6 bases between. The CDR3 contains 14 residues. Per the germline V gene, CDR1 is DFQATT and CDR2 is SNEGSKA (reference sequence). The sample holds many counts of this clonotype. The antigen remains undetermined. A 10-nucleotide random UMI tagged transcripts in template-switch 5'RACE cDNA synthesis. A single run covered 15-18 subjects with over 170 million TCR-beta sequences. TCRdb re-called the 5' RACE reads with MiXCR, one entry per CDR3 protein. The sample comprises fewer than 85,000 distinct CDR3 sequences, around 5% of which are singletons, and roughly 2.4% rests with the top ten.

Material: PBMCs. The chain uses TRBV20-1 and TRBJ1-3, with D unresolved. The TCR sequence derives from a woman in her seventies with multiple sclerosis. The CDR3 DNA reads as TGCAGTGCTAGAGATAAGGTCTCTGGAAACACCATATATTTT. This codes for CSARDKVSGNTIYF.